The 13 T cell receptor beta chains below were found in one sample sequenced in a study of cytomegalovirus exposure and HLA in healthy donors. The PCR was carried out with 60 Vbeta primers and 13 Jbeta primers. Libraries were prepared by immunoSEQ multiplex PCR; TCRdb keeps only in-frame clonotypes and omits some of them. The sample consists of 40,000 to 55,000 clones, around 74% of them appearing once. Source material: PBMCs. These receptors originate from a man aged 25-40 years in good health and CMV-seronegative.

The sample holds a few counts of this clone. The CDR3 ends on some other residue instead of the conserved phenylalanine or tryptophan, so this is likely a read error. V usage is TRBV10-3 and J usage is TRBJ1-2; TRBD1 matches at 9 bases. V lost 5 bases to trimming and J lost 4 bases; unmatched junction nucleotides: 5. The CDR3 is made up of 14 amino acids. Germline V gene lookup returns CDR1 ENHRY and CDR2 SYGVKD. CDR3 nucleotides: TGTGCCATCAGTACAGGGGGCATTATCTATGGCTACACCGTC. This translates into CAISTGGIIYGYTV.

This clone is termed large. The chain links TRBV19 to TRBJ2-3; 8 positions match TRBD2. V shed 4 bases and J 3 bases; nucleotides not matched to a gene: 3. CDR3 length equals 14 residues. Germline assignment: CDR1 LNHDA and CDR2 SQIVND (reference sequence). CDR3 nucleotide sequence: TGTGCCAGTAGTACCCAGCGGGAGACAGATACGCAGTATTTT. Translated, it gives CASSTQRETDTQYF.

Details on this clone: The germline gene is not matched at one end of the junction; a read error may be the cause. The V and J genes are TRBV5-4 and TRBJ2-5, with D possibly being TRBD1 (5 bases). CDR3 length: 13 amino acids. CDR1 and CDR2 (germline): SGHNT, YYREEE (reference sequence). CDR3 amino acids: CVSSLGRYETQYF. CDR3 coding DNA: TGTGTCAGCAGCTTGGGGCGGTATGAGACCCAGTACTTC.

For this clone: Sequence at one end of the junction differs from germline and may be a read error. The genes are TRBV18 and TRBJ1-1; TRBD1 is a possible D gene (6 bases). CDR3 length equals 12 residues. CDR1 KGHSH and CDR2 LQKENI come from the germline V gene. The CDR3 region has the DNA TGTGCGAGCACAGGGACCAACAGTGAAGCTTTCTTT. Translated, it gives CASTGTNSEAFF.

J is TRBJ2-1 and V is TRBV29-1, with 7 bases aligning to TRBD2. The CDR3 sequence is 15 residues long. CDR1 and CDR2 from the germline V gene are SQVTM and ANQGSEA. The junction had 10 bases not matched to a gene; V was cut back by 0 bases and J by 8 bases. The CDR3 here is CSVEDNSGRPYEQFF. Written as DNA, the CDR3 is TGCAGCGTTGAAGATAATTCCGGGAGGCCCTATGAGCAGTTCTTC.

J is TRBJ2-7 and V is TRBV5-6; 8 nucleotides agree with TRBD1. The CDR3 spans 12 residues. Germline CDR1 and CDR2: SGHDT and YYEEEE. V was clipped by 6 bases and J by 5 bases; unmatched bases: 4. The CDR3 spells CASKDRGDEQYF. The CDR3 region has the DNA TGTGCCAGCAAAGACAGGGGTGACGAGCAGTACTTC.

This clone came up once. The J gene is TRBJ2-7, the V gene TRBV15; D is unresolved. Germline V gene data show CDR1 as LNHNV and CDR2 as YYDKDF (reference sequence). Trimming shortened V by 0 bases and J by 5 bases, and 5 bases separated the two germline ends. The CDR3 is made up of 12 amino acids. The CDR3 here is CATSRDFDEQYF. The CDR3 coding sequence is TGTGCCACCAGCAGAGATTTCGACGAGCAGTACTTC. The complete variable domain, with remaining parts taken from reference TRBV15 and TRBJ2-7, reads DAMVIQNPRYQVTQFGKPVTLSCSQTLNHNVMYWYQQKSSQAPKLLFHYYDKDFNNEADTPDNFQSRRPNTSFCFLDIRSPGLGDTAMYLCATSRDFDEQYFGPGTRLTVT.

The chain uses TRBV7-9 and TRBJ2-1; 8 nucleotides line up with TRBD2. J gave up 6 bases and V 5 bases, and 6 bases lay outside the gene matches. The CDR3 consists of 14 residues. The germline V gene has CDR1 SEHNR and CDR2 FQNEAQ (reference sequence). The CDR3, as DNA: TGTGCCAGCAGCCGACTAGCGAGTGGCAATGAGCAGTTCTTC. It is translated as CASSRLASGNEQFF. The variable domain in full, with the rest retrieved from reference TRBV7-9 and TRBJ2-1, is DTGVSQNPRHKITKRGQNVTFRCDPISEHNRLYWYRQTLGQGPEFLTYFQNEAQLEKSRLLSDRFSAERPKGSFSTLEIQRTEQGDSAMYLCASSRLASGNEQFFGPGTRLTVL.

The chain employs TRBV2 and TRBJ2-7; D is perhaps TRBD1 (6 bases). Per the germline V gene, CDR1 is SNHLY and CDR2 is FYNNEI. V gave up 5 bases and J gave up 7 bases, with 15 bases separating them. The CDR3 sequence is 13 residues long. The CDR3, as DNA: TGTGCCAGCAGTATACAGGGCCCGGGAGAGCAGTACTTC. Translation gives CASSIQGPGEQYF.

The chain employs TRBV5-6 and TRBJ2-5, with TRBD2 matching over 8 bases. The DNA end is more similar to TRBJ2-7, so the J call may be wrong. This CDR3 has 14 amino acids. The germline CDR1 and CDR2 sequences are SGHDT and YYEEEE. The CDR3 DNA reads TGTGCCAGCAGCTTCTCCGGGACTAGATACGAGCAGTACTTC. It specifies CASSFSGTRYEQYF.

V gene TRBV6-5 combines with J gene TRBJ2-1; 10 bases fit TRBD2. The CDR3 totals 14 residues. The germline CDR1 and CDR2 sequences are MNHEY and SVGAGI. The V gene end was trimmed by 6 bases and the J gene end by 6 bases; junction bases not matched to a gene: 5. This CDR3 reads CASSPRTSGNEQFF. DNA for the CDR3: TGTGCCAGCAGCCCCCGGACTAGCGGCAATGAGCAGTTCTTC.

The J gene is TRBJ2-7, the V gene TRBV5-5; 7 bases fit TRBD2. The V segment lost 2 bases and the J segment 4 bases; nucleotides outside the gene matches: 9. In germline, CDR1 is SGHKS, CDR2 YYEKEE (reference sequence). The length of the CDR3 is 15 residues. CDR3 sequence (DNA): TGTGCCAGCAGCTTAACTGCGGGAGAGGTTTACGAGCAGTACTTC. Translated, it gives CASSLTAGEVYEQYF.

CDR3 bases: TGCGCCAGCAGCCCTGGGGGCTTGGAGCAGTACTTC. Translated, it gives CASSPGGLEQYF. The V and J genes are TRBV5-1 and TRBJ2-7; D possibly corresponds to TRBD1 (6 bases). The CDR3 loop spans 12 amino acids. Trimming stripped 4 bases from V and 7 bases from J, with 12 bases between. Germline V gene lookup returns CDR1 SGHRS and CDR2 YFSETQ.